The 23 T cell receptor beta chains below were found in one sample sequenced in a study of T cell clones after liver transplantation. The protocol was immunoSEQ multiplex PCR, while the TCRdb copy is restricted to in-frame clones and leaves out a portion. The sample includes 85,000 to 130,000 clones, 80% to 85% of them seen just once. The specimen was CD4+ T cells from blood, collected before liver transplant. The receptors here all came from a human donor who received a liver transplant.

The J gene is TRBJ1-3, the V gene TRBV9; D may be TRBD1 (5 bases). This CDR3 spans 16 amino acids. Germline lookup yields CDR1 SGDLS and CDR2 YYNGEE. V dropped 5 bases and J dropped 4 bases, with 19 bases sitting between them. CDR3 DNA: TGTGCCAGCAGTGAGACCATAGGGGAAGCGGGAAACACCATATATTTT. This sequence encodes CASSETIGEAGNTIYF.

This chain joins TRBV6-5 and TRBJ1-1; a weak D match, TRBD1 (6 bases). Germline lookup yields CDR1 MNHEY and CDR2 SVGAGI. V dropped 2 bases and J dropped 5 bases, with 9 bases sitting between them. The CDR3 is 13 amino acids. The CDR3 is CASSYSRGTEAFF. In DNA, the CDR3 is TGTGCCAGCAGTTACAGCAGGGGTACTGAAGCTTTCTTT.

V and J are TRBV28 and TRBJ2-2; the D gene is possibly TRBD2 (6 bases). Trimming stripped 7 bases from V and 1 base from J, with 13 bases between. The CDR3 is 15 amino acids. Germline V gives CDR1 MDHEN, CDR2 SYDVKM. CDR3 residues: CASTRRRENTGELFF. Written as DNA, the CDR3 is TGTGCCAGCACGCGTAGGAGGGAGAACACCGGGGAGCTGTTTTTT.

The V and J genes are TRBV19 and TRBJ2-6; TRBD1 might be the D (7 bases). Between the trimmed V and J ends, which lost 0 bases and 4 bases, there was a span of 13 bases. The CDR3 consists of 17 residues. Germline V gives CDR1 LNHDA, CDR2 SQIVND (reference sequence). This CDR3 is CASSIDQGGAGANVLTF. In DNA form, the CDR3 reads TGTGCCAGTAGTATAGATCAGGGGGGTGCCGGGGCCAACGTCCTGACTTTC.

This clone was observed a single time. The junction departs from the called germline gene at one end, perhaps through a read error. The rearrangement links TRBV14 to TRBJ2-1; 11 bases match TRBD2. There are 16 residues in the CDR3. Germline V gene data show CDR1 as SGHDN and CDR2 as FVKESK. Here the CDR3 reads CASNQLAGVSYNEQFF. CDR3 coding DNA: TGTGCCAGCAACCAACTAGCGGGAGTGTCCTACAATGAGCAGTTCTTC.

This chain joins TRBV6-1 and TRBJ2-2, with a tentative D call TRBD1 (5 bases). The germline V gene has CDR1 MNHNS and CDR2 SASEGT. This CDR3 contains 14 residues. V was cut by 2 bases and J by 3 bases, with 7 bases left in between. CDR3 sequence: CASSEQGYTGELFF. The DNA of the CDR3 is TGTGCCAGCAGTGAACAGGGATACACCGGGGAGCTGTTTTTT.

V and J are TRBV4-2 and TRBJ2-7; TRBD2 aligns across 7 bases. CDR3 length equals 15 residues. Losses at the gene ends were 0 bases for V and 3 bases for J; bases not matched to a gene: 5. The germline V gene encodes CDR1 LGHNA and CDR2 YNFKEQ. The CDR3 DNA follows: TGTGCCAGCAGCCAAGAGGGGGGGAACGGCTACGAGCAGTACTTC. Protein product: CASSQEGGNGYEQYF.

The chain joins TRBV4-2 to TRBJ1-6; D is unclear. The CDR3 totals 17 residues. The V gene lost 0 bases and the J gene lost 7 bases, with 16 bases spanning the gap. Germline CDR1 and CDR2: LGHNA and YNFKEQ. CDR3 amino acids: CASSQEFSETRNSPLHF. CDR3 nucleotides: TGTGCCAGCAGCCAAGAGTTCTCGGAAACCCGGAATTCACCCCTCCACTTT.

The genes are TRBV25-1 and TRBJ2-1; D remains ambiguous. Per the germline V gene, CDR1 is MGHDK and CDR2 is SYGVNS. The V end lost 5 bases, the J end lost 8 bases, and 7 bases lay between the germline ends. The CDR3 contains 11 residues. The CDR3 spells CASSRSYEQFF. The DNA of the CDR3 is TGTGCCAGCAGTAGAAGCTATGAGCAGTTCTTC.

CDR3 nucleotides: TGTGCCAGTAACAGCAGACACGCTAACTATGGCTACACCTTC. Protein sequence: CASNSRHANYGYTF. The chain is built from TRBV19 and TRBJ1-2, with D unclear. The CDR3 sequence is 14 residues long. The ends were cut back, 7 bases at V and 0 bases at J, with 12 bases in the middle. Germline-derived CDR1 and CDR2 are LNHDA and SQIVND (reference sequence).

This sequence joins TRBV18 and TRBJ1-1; D is uncertain. Germline lookup yields CDR1 KGHSH and CDR2 LQKENI. The CDR3 covers 14 residues. Trimming pared 2 bases from V and 4 bases from J, leaving 11 bases between. The CDR3 sequence: CASSPSGLVTEAFF. The CDR3 DNA reads as TGTGCCAGCTCACCATCCGGGTTAGTCACTGAAGCTTTCTTT.

The DNA of the CDR3 is TGTGCCAGCAGTTCTTTAGACAGGGGATTGAATCAGCCCCAGCATTTT. Translated, it gives CASSSLDRGLNQPQHF. The genes are TRBV28 and TRBJ1-5, with 8 positions matching TRBD1. Trimming cost V 4 bases and J 4 bases; bases outside gene matches: 9. The CDR3 length is 16 residues. In germline, CDR1 is MDHEN, CDR2 SYDVKM.

Comment on this clone: Other DNA sequences in this specimen translate into the identical CDR3. V usage is TRBV19 and J usage is TRBJ2-3; no clear D. The CDR3 spans 11 residues. V lost 1 base and J 6 bases, leaving 2 bases between the germline ends. Germline assignment: CDR1 LNHDA and CDR2 SQIVND (reference sequence). The CDR3 loop reads CASSIGDTQYF. The CDR3 DNA reads TGTGCCAGTAGTATAGGGGATACGCAGTATTTT.

This chain uses TRBV4-3 with TRBJ2-1, with TRBD1 as a possible D gene (6 bases). Looked up from germline, CDR1 is LGHNA and CDR2 is YSLEER. Trimming took off 0 bases at V and 3 bases at J, with 15 bases between the two ends. The CDR3 contains 17 residues. The CDR3 protein is CASSQDVGRGYYNEQFF. Written as DNA, the CDR3 is TGCGCCAGCAGCCAAGACGTAGGCAGGGGTTACTACAATGAGCAGTTCTTC.

This chain uses TRBV6-4 with TRBJ1-2, with 9 nucleotides matching TRBD1. The germline CDR1 and CDR2 sequences are MRHNA and SNTAGT. V was clipped by 6 bases and J by 4 bases; unmatched bases: 9. The CDR3 contains 15 residues. CDR3 coding DNA: TGTGCCAGCAGATACAGGGGGCAGGTTGGCTATGGCTACACCTTC. Translated, it gives CASRYRGQVGYGYTF.

The J gene is TRBJ1-4, the V gene TRBV14; D possibly corresponds to TRBD1 (5 bases). This CDR3 has 16 amino acids. The ends were cut back, 4 bases at V and 4 bases at J, with 16 bases in the middle. Germline V CDR1 and CDR2: SGHDN, FVKESK. The CDR3 is CASSRVAGDGNEKLFF. CDR3 bases: TGTGCCAGCAGCCGGGTCGCGGGGGATGGTAATGAAAAACTGTTTTTT.

The gene calls are TRBV5-5 and TRBJ2-2, with TRBD2 matching over 7 bases. Germline CDR1 and CDR2: SGHKS and YYEKEE (reference sequence). The CDR3 is 15 amino acids. The ends lost 0 bases at V and 4 bases at J; junction bases unmatched: 3. The CDR3 DNA reads TGTGCCAGCAGCTTGGCACTAGCGAGCACCGGGGAGCTGTTTTTT. Its protein is CASSLALASTGELFF.

CDR3 sequence: CASSASSGRSTDTQYF. The DNA for the CDR3 is TGCGCCAGCAGCGCATCGTCCGGGCGAAGCACAGATACGCAGTATTTT. V and J are TRBV5-1 and TRBJ2-3; D is undetermined. The V and J ends lost 4 bases and 0 bases respectively, with 15 bases between them. CDR1 is SGHRS, CDR2 YFSETQ, per germline. CDR3 length equals 16 residues.

This clone came up once. The chain uses TRBV19 and TRBJ1-2; 7 positions agree with TRBD1. CDR1 is LNHDA and CDR2 is SQIVND in the germline V gene (reference sequence). The CDR3 spans 16 residues. Unmatched junction bases numbered 11, after V lost 5 bases and J lost 2 bases. Here the CDR3 reads CASSSYSGQANYGYTF. CDR3 sequence (DNA): TGTGCCAGTAGTTCCTACTCCGGACAGGCGAACTATGGCTACACCTTC.

The rearrangement links TRBV5-4 to TRBJ2-2; 8 bases are a match to TRBD2. V dropped 4 bases and J dropped 6; count of bases not matched to a gene: 17. CDR3 length equals 18 residues. The germline V gene encodes CDR1 SGHNT and CDR2 YYREEE (reference sequence). CDR3 DNA: TGTGCCAGCAGCCTCCTATTGGGAGCGGGAGACGGAGCCGGGGAGCTGTTTTTT. This codes for CASSLLLGAGDGAGELFF.

The chain joins TRBV19 to TRBJ1-5; no clear D gene. The V and J ends lost 5 bases and 1 base respectively, with 9 bases between them. Germline CDR1 and CDR2: LNHDA and SQIVND (reference sequence). This CDR3 is built from 14 residues. CDR3 residues: CASSVGLSNQPQHF. The CDR3 coding sequence is TGTGCCAGTAGTGTAGGATTAAGCAATCAGCCCCAGCATTTT.

CDR3 coding DNA: TGTGCCAGCAGTGAAAGGACTAGCGGGAACACCGGGGAGCTGTTTTTT. Protein: CASSERTSGNTGELFF. V and J are TRBV6-4 and TRBJ2-2, with 10 nucleotides matching TRBD2. The CDR3 spans 16 residues. Germline assignment: CDR1 MRHNA and CDR2 SNTAGT. With 3 bases clipped from V and 1 base from J, the junction kept 2 bases outside the gene matches.

DNA of the CDR3: TGTGCCAGCAGGGAGGGACACCTCCAAGAGACCCAGTACTTC. Translating it yields CASREGHLQETQYF. This chain connects TRBV2 to TRBJ2-5; D could derive from TRBD1 or TRBD2 (6 bases each). CDR3 length equals 14 residues. Between the trimmed V and J ends, which lost 6 bases and 1 base, there was a span of 12 bases. Per the germline V gene, CDR1 is SNHLY and CDR2 is FYNNEI.